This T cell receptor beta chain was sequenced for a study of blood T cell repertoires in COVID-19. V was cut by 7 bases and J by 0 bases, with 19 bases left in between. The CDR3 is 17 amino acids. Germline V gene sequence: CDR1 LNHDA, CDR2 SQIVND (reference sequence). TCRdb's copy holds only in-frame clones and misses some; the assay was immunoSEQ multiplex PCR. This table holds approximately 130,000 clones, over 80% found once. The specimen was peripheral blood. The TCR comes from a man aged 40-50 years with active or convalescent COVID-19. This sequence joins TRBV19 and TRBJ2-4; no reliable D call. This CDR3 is CASTDSNWLLAKNIQYF. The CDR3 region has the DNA TGTGCCAGTACCGACTCGAATTGGCTTCTAGCCAAAAACATTCAGTACTTC.